What follows are 11 T cell receptor beta chains derived from one specimen sequenced in a study of tumor-infiltrating lymphocytes in primary liver carcinoma (dated by TCRdb to 2016 to 2017). Blood RNA was extracted from unsorted whole blood using TRIzol reagent, and germline DNA was obtained with the DNeasy Blood & Tissue kit. This sample was sequenced with an Illumina HiSeq 2500. A constant-region primer and ProtoScript II reverse transcriptase were used to reverse-transcribe TCRbeta-specific cDNA from roughly 0.55 ug total RNA. The TCRbeta libraries were prepared through three rounds of nested multiplex PCR following a slightly modified ARM-PCR procedure. Each of the first two PCR rounds ran for roughly 11 cycles and used multiplex TRBV1-TRBV30 forward primers together with a Cbeta reverse primer. TCRdb took the public reads, trimmed them with fastp at Q25, ran MiXCR for clone calling and kept in-frame beta chains. Entries that share a CDR3 protein sequence are merged under the most common genes and DNA. The sample includes fewer than 400,000 distinct CDR3 sequences, with roughly three fifths observed a single time. 17% of the sample comes from the top ten.

Sequenced: peripheral blood. The receptors shown here come from a woman aged 25 to 39 with primary liver carcinoma and hepatitis B virus infection.

The chain employs TRBV28 and TRBJ1-2, with D possibly TRBD1 on 6 matching bases. The germline V and J ends were trimmed by 7 bases and 3 bases, with 21 bases remaining between them. CDR3 size: 16 residues. In germline, CDR1 is MDHEN, CDR2 SYDVKM. In DNA form, the CDR3 reads TGTGCCAGCATAGACGGGGGGCCGGGGAAGGACTATGGCTACACCTTC. Translated: CASIDGGPGKDYGYTF.

The CDR3 protein is CASSFGGVVGYEQYF. CDR3 coding DNA: TGTGCCAGCAGCTTTGGAGGAGTAGTGGGCTACGAGCAGTACTTC. The rearrangement joins TRBV5-6 to TRBJ2-7, with D perhaps matching TRBD2 (5 bases). Germline V lookup: CDR1 SGHDT, CDR2 YYEEEE. The CDR3 contains 15 residues. The V end lost 2 bases, the J end lost 3 bases, and 15 bases lay between the germline ends. Supplemented by reference TRBV5-6 and TRBJ2-7, the full variable domain reads DAGVTQSPTHLIKTRGQQVTLRCSPKSGHDTVSWYQQALGQGPQFIFQYYEEEERQRGNFPDRFSGHQFPNYSSELNVNALLLGDSALYLCASSFGGVVGYEQYFGPGTRLTVT.

This chain's CDR3 is CAIRSPSGGNNEQFF. The CDR3 DNA sequence: TGTGCCATCAGGTCCCCTAGCGGGGGAAACAATGAGCAGTTCTTC. The chain carries TRBV10-3 and TRBJ2-1; 10 bases are shared with TRBD2. Trimming took 6 bases from V and 5 from J; bases not matched to a gene: 7. The CDR3 has 15 amino acids. Germline assignment: CDR1 ENHRY and CDR2 SYGVKD.

About this clonotype itself: No conserved phenylalanine or tryptophan is present at the end of the CDR3, so a read error is the likely explanation. The chain couples TRBV29-1 to TRBJ2-1; tentatively, D is TRBD1 (6 bases). The CDR3 covers 12 residues. Germline V lookup: CDR1 SQVTM, CDR2 ANQGSEA. The CDR3 nucleotides read TGTAGCGTTGAGGACAGTAACAATGAGCAGTTCCTC. The encoded protein is CSVEDSNNEQFL.

Only a few counts were recorded for this clonotype. V usage is TRBV10-2 and J usage is TRBJ2-5; D remains unclear. Germline CDR1 reads WSHSY; CDR2 reads SAAADI. CDR3 size: 10 residues. V lost 8 bases to trimming and J lost 6 bases, with 7 bases between them. CDR3 sequence reads: CASAEKTQYF. The DNA for the CDR3 is TGCGCCAGCGCCGAGAAGACCCAGTACTTC.

This clonotype was detected only a few times. The V gene is TRBV13, the J gene TRBJ1-2, with D unclear. CDR1 and CDR2 from the germline V gene are PRHDT and FYEKMQ (reference sequence). This CDR3 has 12 amino acids. The V end was cut by 4 bases, the J end by 4 bases, with 7 bases between. The CDR3 DNA reads as TGTGCCAGCAGCTCTTTGGGCTATGGCTACACCTTC. Translation gives CASSSLGYGYTF.

As to this clonotype: One end of the junction does not line up with germline, which may come from a read error. The chain recombines TRBV6-2 or TRBV6-3 with TRBJ1-2; D unresolved. Germline assignment: CDR1 MNHEY and CDR2 SVGEGT. This CDR3 region has 15 residues. CDR3 amino acids: CASRYATSSNHGYTF. Here the CDR3 DNA reads TGTGCCAGCAGGTACGCAACGTCTTCTAACCATGGCTACACCTTC.

Only a few counts were recorded for this clonotype. This chain connects TRBV12-3 or TRBV12-4 to TRBJ2-5; TRBD2 aligns across 8 bases. Losses at the gene ends were 2 bases for V and 5 bases for J; bases not matched to a gene: 13. The CDR3 consists of 17 residues. The CDR3 coding sequence is TGTGCCAGCAGTTTACCCCGATTAGCGGGAAGGAGGGAGACCCAGTACTTC. It encodes CASSLPRLAGRRETQYF.

This clonotype was observed a handful of times. The chain joins TRBV5-4 to TRBJ2-3, with 8 positions matching TRBD2. The CDR3 spans 16 residues. Germline loops: CDR1 SGHNT, CDR2 YYREEE (reference sequence). Trimming at V came to 7 bases and at J to 2 bases, leaving 12 bases not matched to a gene. The DNA for the CDR3 is TGTGCCAGCGGCAGAAAGGGCGGGAGGTCCACAGATACGCAGTATTTT. This codes for CASGRKGGRSTDTQYF.

The chain recombines TRBV11-2 with TRBJ1-1; TRBD1 might be the D (5 bases). Trimming removed 5 bases at V and 2 bases at J, with 18 bases between. The germline gives CDR1 SGHAT, CDR2 FQNNGV. The CDR3 runs 16 residues. The CDR3 DNA is TGTGCCAGCAGCCCTTTACCGGACACCATCAACACTGAAGCTTTCTTT. Protein: CASSPLPDTINTEAFF. Full variable domain (remainder filled in from reference TRBV11-2 and TRBJ1-1): EAGVAQSPRYKIIEKRQSVAFWCNPISGHATLYWYQQILGQGPKLLIQFQNNGVVDDSQLPKDRFSAERLKGVDSTLKIQPAKLEDSAVYLCASSPLPDTINTEAFFGQGTRLTVV.

The rearrangement links TRBV28 to TRBJ2-7; D unresolved. Germline CDR1 MDHEN, CDR2 SYDVKM. This CDR3 has 12 residues. V lost 6 bases to trimming and J lost 2 bases, with 8 bases between them. This CDR3 is CASRDVPYEQYF. The CDR3 DNA is TGTGCCAGCAGGGACGTCCCCTACGAGCAGTACTTC.